The TCR beta chain under discussion was sequenced for a study of blood T cells in healthy people across ages. V lost 1 base to trimming and J lost 6 bases; unmatched junction nucleotides: 2. CDR3 length equals 14 residues. Germline V CDR1 and CDR2: LGHDT, YNNKEL (reference sequence). Sample-barcoded 5' priming and a J-beta primer mix drove a second PCR of about 6 to 12 cycles. Researchers report that each sample yielded at least 3 million CDR3-containing paired-end reads. TCRdb itself ran the 5' RACE reads through MiXCR, one entry per CDR3 protein. The data contain around 1.5 million distinct CDR3 sequences, almost 60% of them singletons. This clonotype occurred a few times. As yet, its antigen is unknown. General study results and limits: Naive CD4+ cells and diversity were both higher in long-lived donors than in aged donors.

This clonotype originated in a man aged 18 to 30 in good health. Source material: blood. This chain links TRBV3-1 with TRBJ1-4; 7 bases are a match to TRBD1. CDR3 nucleotide sequence: TGTGCCAGCAGCCAAGGGACAGGTGATGAAAAACTGTTTTTT. Encoded protein: CASSQGTGDEKLFF.